The 32 T cell receptor beta chains listed next were all sequenced from one sample in a study of CD8+ T cells in alopecia areata. The treatment denotes: oral pan-JAK inhibitor, 5-10 mg twice daily. As the sequencing template, cDNA was produced by extracting RNA and reverse transcribing it. TCRdb's copy holds only in-frame clones and misses some; the assay was immunoSEQ multiplex PCR. The sample has about 210,000 clones, around two fifths seen once; the top ten hold about 2.6%. This specimen was CD4+ T cells sorted from blood, taken around week 36, from a patient treated with tofacitinib. These receptors came from a human donor with alopecia areata.

This clone was seen a handful of times. As DNA, the CDR3 is TGTGCCAGCAGAACGGACATGGCCGGCGTCCTGACTTTC. Its protein product is CASRTDMAGVLTF. The chain is built from TRBV2 and TRBJ2-6; a possible D gene is TRBD1 (5 bases). From germline, CDR1 is SNHLY and CDR2 FYNNEI. V lost 6 bases and J lost 12, with 15 bases in between. This CDR3 has 13 residues.

In its sample, this clone was seen a few times. The J gene is TRBJ1-1, the V gene TRBV29-1; D gene unclear. The CDR3 is 12 amino acids. Trimming stripped 6 bases from V and 3 bases from J, with 11 bases between. The V gene's germline CDR1 is SQVTM and CDR2 ANQGSEA. The CDR3 region has the DNA TGCAGCGTGGATGGATTAGACACTGAAGCTTTCTTT. Amino acids: CSVDGLDTEAFF.

This clone has only a few counts. The chain carries TRBV7-2 and TRBJ1-1; D is ambiguous. CDR3 length equals 16 residues. Germline V gene lookup returns CDR1 SGHTA and CDR2 FQGNSA. Trimming removed 5 bases at V and 0 bases at J, with 16 bases between. CDR3 sequence (DNA): TGTGCCAGCAGCCTCGGGCAGACGATAGTGAACACTGAAGCTTTCTTT. Protein sequence: CASSLGQTIVNTEAFF.

The chain uses TRBV30 and TRBJ1-1, with D unresolved. Germline assignment: CDR1 GTSNPN and CDR2 SVGIG (reference sequence). V was cut by 5 bases and J by 4 bases, with 11 bases left in between. This CDR3 has 12 amino acids. The CDR3 DNA is TGTGCCTGGTATGATGGCCGCACTGAAGCTTTCTTT. This codes for CAWYDGRTEAFF.

The rearrangement links TRBV28 to TRBJ2-7; D gene ambiguous. V dropped 2 bases and J dropped 2 bases, with 10 bases sitting between them. The CDR3 is made up of 14 amino acids. Germline loops: CDR1 MDHEN, CDR2 SYDVKM. This chain's CDR3 is CASSLGPTPYEQYF. Written as DNA, the CDR3 is TGTGCCAGCAGTTTAGGTCCCACCCCCTACGAGCAGTACTTC.

The rearrangement uses TRBV27 and TRBJ2-2; TRBD1 matches at 7 bases. Germline values: CDR1 MNHEY, CDR2 SMNVEV (reference sequence). The CDR3 consists of 16 residues. Trimming at V came to 3 bases and at J to 1 base, leaving 5 bases not matched to a gene. The CDR3 loop is CASSLGGTVNTGELFF. The DNA of the CDR3 is TGTGCCAGCAGTTTGGGTGGGACAGTGAACACCGGGGAGCTGTTTTTT.

For the CDR3, the DNA is TGTGCCAGCAGTTTATCGCCCCGGGGGAACTACGAGCAGTACTTC. This translates into CASSLSPRGNYEQYF. The J gene is TRBJ2-7, the V gene TRBV28; maybe TRBD2 (6 bases). Germline values: CDR1 MDHEN, CDR2 SYDVKM. Trimming removed 1 base at V and 3 bases at J, with 13 bases between. This CDR3 is 15 amino acids long.

The chain has TRBV28 and TRBJ2-7, with D hard to call. Trimming took off 0 bases at V and 6 bases at J, with 9 bases between the two ends. The length of the CDR3 is 13 residues. Germline V gives CDR1 MDHEN, CDR2 SYDVKM. The chain's CDR3 is CASSLWARAEQYF. CDR3 DNA sequence: TGTGCCAGCAGTTTATGGGCTAGAGCCGAGCAGTACTTC.

J is TRBJ2-5 and V is TRBV7-9; the D gene is possibly TRBD1 (5 bases). CDR1 is SEHNR, CDR2 FQNEAQ, per germline (reference sequence). The V and J ends lost 1 base and 1 base respectively, with 7 bases between them. This CDR3 comprises 14 residues. CDR3 nucleotides: TGTGCCAGCAGCTTAGGACAGATCCAAGAGACCCAGTACTTC. Translation: CASSLGQIQETQYF.

This clone was observed at least ten times. V is TRBV5-1 and J is TRBJ2-7; D remains ambiguous. Trimming cost V 1 base and J 2 bases, with 4 bases left between them. The CDR3 sequence is 12 residues long. Germline loops: CDR1 SGHRS, CDR2 YFSETQ. This CDR3 reads CASSLLPYEQYF. The DNA of the CDR3 is TGCGCCAGCAGCTTGCTACCCTACGAGCAGTACTTC.

The V gene is TRBV5-4, the J gene TRBJ2-3, with D tentatively TRBD1 or TRBD2 (5 bases each). Germline lookup yields CDR1 SGHNT and CDR2 YYREEE (reference sequence). Trimming took 1 base from V and 0 from J, leaving 9 bases between them. This CDR3 spans 15 amino acids. CDR3 coding DNA: TGTGCCAGCAGCTTGTGGGGGATTAGCACAGATACGCAGTATTTT. It yields the protein CASSLWGISTDTQYF.

The V gene is TRBV30, the J gene TRBJ2-1; no clear D. Germline lookup yields CDR1 GTSNPN and CDR2 SVGIG (reference sequence). This CDR3 spans 11 amino acids. Between the trimmed V and J ends, which lost 1 base and 4 bases, there was a span of 2 bases. CDR3 DNA sequence: TGTGCCTGGAGTGCTTACAATGAGCAGTTCTTC. Translating gives CAWSAYNEQFF.

The chain has TRBV7-9 and TRBJ2-7, with no clear D. V was pared by 3 bases and J by 0 bases, with 12 bases between. The germline V gene encodes CDR1 SEHNR and CDR2 FQNEAQ (reference sequence). This CDR3 has 15 residues. This CDR3 reads CASSFDTSFSYEQYF. The CDR3 DNA reads TGTGCCAGCAGCTTTGACACTTCCTTCTCCTACGAGCAGTACTTC.

This clone appeared a few times. The chain uses TRBV29-1 and TRBJ1-2, with 7 bases identical to TRBD1. The CDR3 covers 12 residues. CDR1 and CDR2 from the germline V gene are SQVTM and ANQGSEA. The J segment lost 5 bases and the V segment lost 7 bases, leaving 7 bases of the junction unmatched. Written as DNA, the CDR3 is TGCAGCGCCGAGGACAGGTCGTATGGCTACACCTTC. Protein: CSAEDRSYGYTF.

The rearrangement links TRBV7-9 to TRBJ2-2; D gene uncertain. Germline CDR1 and CDR2: SEHNR and FQNEAQ (reference sequence). The V gene lost 2 bases and the J gene lost 7 bases, with 8 bases spanning the gap. The CDR3 is 13 residues long. In DNA, the CDR3 is TGTGCCAGCAGCTTAATCACGGTCGGGGAGCTGTTTTTT. As protein: CASSLITVGELFF.

This chain uses TRBV5-1 with TRBJ2-7; D not resolved. The germline V gene encodes CDR1 SGHRS and CDR2 YFSETQ. The CDR3 totals 14 residues. V was shortened by 0 bases and J by 3 bases, with 10 bases between the two germline ends. The CDR3 reads CASSLASEFYEQYF. The CDR3, as DNA: TGCGCCAGCAGCTTGGCGTCAGAGTTCTACGAGCAGTACTTC. The whole variable domain, remainder taken from reference TRBV5-1 and TRBJ2-7, is KAGVTQTPRYLIKTRGQQVTLSCSPISGHRSVSWYQQTPGQGLQFLFEYFSETQRNKGNFPGRFSGRQFSNSRSEMNVSTLELGDSALYLCASSLASEFYEQYFGPGTRLTVT.

The chain combines TRBV29-1 with TRBJ2-2; D uncertain. Germline CDR1 and CDR2: SQVTM and ANQGSEA. There are 11 residues in the CDR3. Trimming stripped 6 bases from V and 0 bases from J, with 2 bases between. The CDR3 region is CSVTNTGELFF. DNA of the CDR3: TGCAGCGTCACGAACACCGGGGAGCTGTTTTTT.

This chain uses TRBV5-1 with TRBJ2-2; 8 bases match TRBD1. This CDR3 is 16 amino acids long. CDR1 is SGHRS, CDR2 YFSETQ, per germline. V lost 4 bases to trimming and J lost 4 bases; unmatched junction nucleotides: 9. The CDR3 spells CASSHSTGVSTGELFF. DNA for the CDR3: TGCGCCAGCAGCCATTCGACAGGGGTTAGCACCGGGGAGCTGTTTTTT.

The gene calls are TRBV7-9 and TRBJ2-5; 10 nucleotides align to TRBD1. With 5 bases clipped from V and 6 bases from J, the junction kept 9 bases outside the gene matches. This CDR3 comprises 15 residues. Germline V CDR1 and CDR2: SEHNR, FQNEAQ (reference sequence). The CDR3 DNA reads TGTGCCAGCAGCCCGGGGACAGGGGCAGGCAAGACCCAGTACTTC. Residues: CASSPGTGAGKTQYF.

The rearrangement links TRBV15 to TRBJ2-7; no reliable D call. The germline V gene has CDR1 LNHNV and CDR2 YYDKDF (reference sequence). The CDR3 has 14 amino acids. V dropped 0 bases and J dropped 3 bases, with 9 bases sitting between them. The CDR3: CATSREGLGYEQYF. CDR3 sequence (DNA): TGTGCCACCAGCAGAGAGGGCTTAGGCTACGAGCAGTACTTC.

J is TRBJ1-1 and V is TRBV23-1, with a weak D call TRBD1 (5 bases). TRBV23-1 is an ORF, with its function uncertain. The CDR3 consists of 13 residues. V was pared by 2 bases and J by 3 bases, with 7 bases between. The CDR3 protein is CASSQKGYTEAFF. CDR3 sequence (DNA): TGCGCCAGCAGTCAAAAGGGGTACACTGAAGCTTTCTTT.

The J gene is TRBJ2-7, the V gene TRBV7-9; 12 nucleotides line up with TRBD1. With 5 bases clipped from V and 3 bases from J, the junction kept 17 bases outside the gene matches. This CDR3 is built from 19 residues. Germline V gives CDR1 SEHNR, CDR2 FQNEAQ (reference sequence). For the CDR3, the DNA is TGTGCCAGCAGCCCCGGGACAGGGGGCAGGGCTAGCGGGAGCTACGAGCAGTACTTC. Amino acid sequence: CASSPGTGGRASGSYEQYF. The full variable domain, its missing parts supplied by reference TRBV7-9 and TRBJ2-7, is DTGVSQNPRHKITKRGQNVTFRCDPISEHNRLYWYRQTLGQGPEFLTYFQNEAQLEKSRLLSDRFSAERPKGSFSTLEIQRTEQGDSAMYLCASSPGTGGRASGSYEQYFGPGTRLTVT.

This clone was observed a few times. This chain joins TRBV10-3 and TRBJ2-3, with 8 bases aligning to TRBD1. CDR1 is ENHRY, CDR2 SYGVKD, per germline. V shed 6 bases and J 0 bases; nucleotides not matched to a gene: 2. The CDR3 is 14 residues long. For the CDR3, the DNA is TGTGCCATCAGGGACAGGGTCAGCACAGATACGCAGTATTTT. Translating it yields CAIRDRVSTDTQYF.

This chain links TRBV25-1 with TRBJ2-1; TRBD2 agrees at 10 bases. Trimming cost V 4 bases and J 7 bases; bases outside gene matches: 10. In germline, CDR1 is MGHDK, CDR2 SYGVNS. The CDR3 has 16 residues. The CDR3 nucleotides read TGTGCCAGCAGTGGAAGGACTAGCGGCCCCCCTAATGAGCAGTTCTTC. Translation gives CASSGRTSGPPNEQFF.

The chain links TRBV25-1 to TRBJ2-3; a possible D gene is TRBD1 (7 bases). The CDR3 runs 18 residues. V was cut by 4 bases and J by 1 base, with 21 bases left in between. In germline, CDR1 is MGHDK, CDR2 SYGVNS. CDR3 nucleotide sequence: TGTGCCAGCAGTGTGGGAAGTTTAGGGGGGACAGGCACAGATACGCAGTATTTT. Its protein is CASSVGSLGGTGTDTQYF.

The chain recombines TRBV28 with TRBJ1-1; D is ambiguous. In germline, CDR1 is MDHEN, CDR2 SYDVKM. This CDR3 spans 11 amino acids. V shed 6 bases and J shed 2 bases, with 4 bases lying between them. CDR3 nucleotides: TGTGCCAGCAGATTCAACACTGAAGCTTTCTTT. This encodes CASRFNTEAFF.

This clone has more than one count but fewer than ten. The chain recombines TRBV25-1 with TRBJ2-3; D is possibly TRBD1 (5 bases). Trimming removed 1 base at V and 4 bases at J, with 12 bases between. This CDR3 region has 15 residues. The germline CDR1 and CDR2 sequences are MGHDK and SYGVNS. The CDR3 region has the DNA TGTGCCAGCAGTGAATCCGTTTTAGGGGCAGATACGCAGTATTTT. Protein sequence: CASSESVLGADTQYF. The full variable domain, rest sourced from reference TRBV25-1 and TRBJ2-3, is EADIYQTPRYLVIGTGKKITLECSQTMGHDKMYWYQQDPGMELHLIHYSYGVNSTEKGDLSSESTVSRIRTEHFPLTLESARPSHTSQYLCASSESVLGADTQYFGPGTRLTVL.

The CDR3 nucleotides are TGCAGCGTTGGGACAGTCGATCACCAAGGGAATCCGTTCTTC. Translation gives CSVGTVDHQGNPFF. The chain carries TRBV29-1 and TRBJ2-1; D perhaps matches TRBD1 (6 bases). Germline V lookup: CDR1 SQVTM, CDR2 ANQGSEA. V lost 4 bases and J 15 bases, leaving 25 bases between the germline ends. This CDR3 is 14 amino acids long.

J is TRBJ2-1 and V is TRBV9, with 11 bases fitting TRBD2. There are 14 residues in the CDR3. After removal of 4 bases from V and 10 bases from J, the junction contained 7 bases not matched to a gene. Germline lookup yields CDR1 SGDLS and CDR2 YYNGEE. CDR3 sequence (DNA): TGTGCCAGCAGCAGAACGACTAGCGGGACGGAGCAGTTCTTC. Protein product: CASSRTTSGTEQFF.

The genes are TRBV5-6 and TRBJ2-7; tentatively, D is TRBD2 (5 bases). Germline assignment: CDR1 SGHDT and CDR2 YYEEEE. Trimming shortened V by 2 bases and J by 0 bases, and 15 bases separated the two germline ends. The CDR3 runs 16 residues. The CDR3 reads CASSFNDWRSSYEQYF. In nucleotides, the CDR3 is TGTGCCAGCAGCTTCAACGACTGGAGGAGCTCCTACGAGCAGTACTTC.

The genes are TRBV2 and TRBJ2-3; TRBD1 aligns across 9 bases. Per the germline V gene, CDR1 is SNHLY and CDR2 is FYNNEI. V lost 8 bases, J lost 2 bases, and 11 bases stayed unmatched. The CDR3 has 16 residues. The CDR3 coding sequence is TGTGCCAGCGGAGGCACCGGGACAGGGACCACAGATACGCAGTATTTT. Translation: CASGGTGTGTTDTQYF.

The V gene is TRBV27, the J gene TRBJ1-2; tentatively, D is TRBD1 (6 bases). The CDR3 consists of 17 residues. V lost 5 bases and J lost 4, with 23 bases in between. The germline V gene has CDR1 MNHEY and CDR2 SMNVEV (reference sequence). DNA for the CDR3: TGTGCCAGCAGTCGAAATATCTTGAGGGGGACTCTCTATGGCTACACCTTC. Amino acid sequence: CASSRNILRGTLYGYTF.